These 11 T cell receptor beta chains were all obtained from the same sample, sequenced in a study of cytomegalovirus exposure and HLA in healthy donors. 13 Jbeta primers and 60 Vbeta primers were used for the PCR. This table comes from immunoSEQ multiplex PCR, and its TCRdb copy is limited to in-frame clones, with some not included. The data hold some 200,000 clones, with 60% to 85% observed a single time. The sample comprised PBMCs. These receptors all stem from a man in his forties or fifties in good health and CMV-seronegative.

CDR3 bases: TGTGCCAGCAGAAATCGACAGGGGTACGAGCAGTACTTC. It translates to CASRNRQGYEQYF. This chain joins TRBV5-6 and TRBJ2-7; 8 bases fit TRBD1. Germline CDR1 reads SGHDT; CDR2 reads YYEEEE. Unmatched junction bases numbered 5, after V lost 5 bases and J lost 4 bases. This CDR3 contains 13 residues.

The CDR3 sequence: CASSGQGNTEAFF. The CDR3 coding sequence is TGTGCCAGCAGTGGACAGGGGAACACTGAAGCTTTCTTT. This chain connects TRBV6-1 to TRBJ1-1; 7 nucleotides agree with TRBD1. V lost 4 bases and J lost 1; bases outside the gene matches: 0. In germline, CDR1 is MNHNS, CDR2 SASEGT. The CDR3 length is 13 residues.

V and J are TRBV5-8 and TRBJ2-6; D unresolved. Per the germline V gene, CDR1 is SGHTS and CDR2 is YDEGEE. CDR3 length: 15 residues. Trimming cost V 1 base and J 0 bases, with 5 bases left between them. The CDR3 sequence: CASSLRGSGANVLTF. The DNA of the CDR3 is TGTGCCAGCAGCTTGCGAGGCTCTGGGGCCAACGTCCTGACTTTC.

The gene calls are TRBV6-5 and TRBJ2-1; TRBD1 might be the D (6 bases). The CDR3 has 13 amino acids. The V and J ends lost 2 bases and 7 bases respectively, with 9 bases between them. Germline CDR1 MNHEY, CDR2 SVGAGI. The CDR3 DNA follows: TGTGCCAGCAGTTACACAGGGCCAAATGAGCAGTTCTTC. It translates to CASSYTGPNEQFF.

This clone was counted once. V gene TRBV28 combines with J gene TRBJ2-1, with TRBD2 matching over 10 bases. The CDR3 runs 16 residues. Trimming took 5 bases from V and 6 from J; bases not matched to a gene: 10. Germline V gene data show CDR1 as MDHEN and CDR2 as SYDVKM. The CDR3 loop is CASSLPSGRLGNEQFF. The DNA for the CDR3 is TGTGCCAGCAGTCTACCTAGCGGGAGATTAGGCAATGAGCAGTTCTTC.

The V gene is TRBV4-3, the J gene TRBJ2-2, with D possibly TRBD1 on 7 matching bases. Germline-derived CDR1 and CDR2 are LGHNA and YSLEER. This CDR3 has 15 residues. The ends were cut back, 1 base at V and 5 bases at J, with 11 bases in the middle. The CDR3 is CASSQAEGATGELFF. The CDR3 DNA is TGCGCCAGCAGCCAAGCGGAGGGGGCAACCGGGGAGCTGTTTTTT.

V usage is TRBV2 and J usage is TRBJ2-5; 10 bases agree with TRBD2. The germline V gene encodes CDR1 SNHLY and CDR2 FYNNEI. The CDR3 is made up of 16 amino acids. Unmatched junction bases numbered 6, after V lost 4 bases and J lost 1 base. The CDR3 bases are TGTGCCAGCAGTGTCGGTAGCGGGGGGCTCCAAGAGACCCAGTACTTC. Encoded protein: CASSVGSGGLQETQYF.

This clone was detected a few times. This rearrangement joins TRBV5-1 to TRBJ2-4, with 9 bases lining up with TRBD2. This CDR3 is built from 17 residues. Per the germline V gene, CDR1 is SGHRS and CDR2 is YFSETQ. V lost 6 bases to trimming and J lost 0 bases; unmatched junction nucleotides: 10. The CDR3 reads CASIRRREGLAKNIQYF. The CDR3 DNA reads TGCGCCAGCATACGTCGGCGGGAGGGCCTAGCCAAAAACATTCAGTACTTC. The full variable domain, with the rest looked up from reference TRBV5-1 and TRBJ2-4, is KAGVTQTPRYLIKTRGQQVTLSCSPISGHRSVSWYQQTPGQGLQFLFEYFSETQRNKGNFPGRFSGRQFSNSRSEMNVSTLELGDSALYLCASIRRREGLAKNIQYFGAGTRLSVL.

V is TRBV9 and J is TRBJ1-3; 10 bases match TRBD1. This CDR3 has 15 residues. V was clipped by 4 bases and J by 4 bases; unmatched bases: 5. CDR1 is SGDLS and CDR2 is YYNGEE in the germline V gene. The CDR3 DNA reads TGTGCCAGCAGCTCGGGACAGGGGAGCGGAAACACCATATATTTT. Amino acids: CASSSGQGSGNTIYF.

This chain connects TRBV25-1 to TRBJ1-5; D is possibly TRBD1 (5 bases). The V gene's germline CDR1 is MGHDK and CDR2 SYGVNS. V lost 2 bases and J lost 7, with 9 bases in between. The CDR3 is made up of 13 amino acids. This chain's CDR3 is CASSESGAQPQHF. CDR3 nucleotide sequence: TGTGCCAGCAGTGAAAGTGGGGCCCAGCCCCAGCATTTT.

V gene TRBV6-1 combines with J gene TRBJ2-1, with D perhaps matching TRBD2 (5 bases). V was trimmed by 4 bases and J by 16 bases, leaving 23 bases between them. The CDR3 has 14 residues. Germline V gives CDR1 MNHNS, CDR2 SASEGT. The CDR3 region is CASSGLAAAAEEFF. In DNA, the CDR3 is TGTGCCAGCAGTGGCCTTGCAGCGGCTGCAGAGGAATTCTTC.